The clone carrying this T cell receptor (beta chain) was seen at least ten times. The CDR3 sequence is 14 residues long. Germline CDR1 and CDR2: SGHRS and YFSETQ. V was pared by 4 bases and J by 7 bases, with 9 bases of the junction left unmatched. This sample was included in a study of T cells in Graves' hyperthyroidism and ophthalmopathy. Amplified TCR beta CDR3 regions came from RNA transcripts. TCR CDR3 underwent first-round RT-PCR with the HTBI primer set. TCRdb used MiXCR to reprocess the multiplex PCR reads, holding one entry per CDR3 protein. The sample includes hundreds of thousands of distinct CDR3 sequences, 15% to 17% of them seen just once. Criteria for exclusion of patients were uncontrolled infection, other autoimmune disease, pregnancy or lactation. PBMCs were obtained from approximately 9.2 ml fresh peripheral blood.

The chain has TRBV5-1 and TRBJ2-7; 9 bases match TRBD2. The receptor was isolated from a woman between 18 and 30 years old with Graves' hyperthyroidism that later progressed to Graves' ophthalmopathy. Sequenced input: blood. CDR3 residues: CASSPGTSFGEQYF. CDR3 coding DNA: TGCGCCAGCAGCCCCGGGACTAGCTTTGGAGAGCAGTACTTC.